A selection of T cell receptor beta chains follows, all from one sample in a study of T cell responses to AZD1222 COVID-19 vaccine. Sequencing used immunoSEQ multiplex PCR; TCRdb keeps in-frame clones, though not all of them. This sample has 95,000 to 150,000 clones; over 85% occur once, and the top ten carry roughly 4.1%. The specimen was peripheral blood, collected on day 0 of AZD1222 vaccination. These receptors were collected from an adult in good health. CDR3s include the opening cysteine and the closing phenylalanine or tryptophan. A D gene is named only where the DNA matches it firmly. Size tells how often a clone was seen (once, few, many) or the class of an expanded clone, and some rows leave it out.

V gene	J gene	D gene	clone size	CDR3 protein	CDR3 DNA
TRBV9	TRBJ1-2	NA	NA	CASNNEYGYTF	TGTGCCAGCAATAACGAGTATGGCTACACCTTC
TRBV23-1	TRBJ1-2	NA	NA	CASSQKYGYTF	TGCGCCAGCAGTCAAAAGTATGGCTACACCTTC
TRBV27	TRBJ1-6	NA	NA	CASSPAGTPNSPLHF	TGTGCCAGCAGTCCCGCCGGGACACCCAATTCACCCCTCCACTTT
TRBV29-1	TRBJ1-2	NA	NA	CSVERAGGPYGYTF	TGCAGCGTTGAACGGGCAGGAGGACCCTATGGCTACACCTTC
TRBV6-2/TRBV6-3	TRBJ2-1	NA	few	CASSVDWGVSYNEQFF	TGTGCCAGCAGCGTCGACTGGGGTGTCTCCTACAATGAGCAGTTCTTC
TRBV7-9	TRBJ2-7	NA	NA	CASSSTTGSYEQYF	TGTGCCAGCAGTAGCACAACAGGCTCCTACGAGCAGTACTTC
TRBV6-5	TRBJ1-1	NA	NA	CASTENTEAFF	TGTGCCAGCACCGAGAACACTGAAGCTTTCTTT
TRBV4-1	TRBJ2-1	TRBD1	NA	CASSQIRDRDNEQFF	TGCGCCAGCAGCCAAATAAGGGACAGGGACAATGAGCAGTTCTTC
TRBV6-2/TRBV6-3	TRBJ2-7	NA	NA	CASSYGGSYEQYF	TGTGCCAGCAGTTACGGGGGGTCCTACGAGCAGTACTTC
TRBV3-1/TRBV3-2	TRBJ2-2	NA	NA	CASSQGLNTGELFF	TGTGCCAGCAGCCAGGGACTGAACACCGGGGAGCTGTTTTTT
TRBV20-1	TRBJ1-2	NA	NA	CSARDKTGYTF	TGCAGTGCTAGAGACAAGACAGGCTACACCTTC
TRBV21-1	TRBJ1-3	NA	once	CASSKAGIVRNTIYF	TGTGCCAGCAGCAAAGCTGGCATTGTGCGAAACACCATATATTTT
TRBV3-1/TRBV3-2	TRBJ1-1	TRBD1	NA	CASSRNRGNTEAFF	TGTGCCAGCAGCCGAAACAGGGGGAACACTGAAGCTTTCTTT
TRBV6-1	TRBJ2-1	TRBD2	NA	CASSEVGGTSGIYEQFF	TGTGCCAGCAGTGAAGTCGGGGGGACTAGCGGGATTTATGAGCAGTTCTTC
TRBV27	TRBJ2-3	TRBD2	once	CASSFHRTSPDTQYF	TGTGCCAGCAGTTTCCACCGGACTAGCCCAGATACGCAGTATTTT
TRBV5-4	TRBJ2-5	NA	NA	CASSGRQETQYF	TGTGCCAGCAGCGGGCGGCAAGAGACCCAGTACTTC
TRBV28	TRBJ2-1	TRBD1	NA	CASSLQGQGIDEQFF	TGTGCCAGCAGTTTGCAGGGACAGGGGATCGATGAGCAGTTCTTC
TRBV6-4	TRBJ1-5	NA	once	CASSEDRNQPQHF	TGTGCCAGCAGTGAAGACAGAAATCAGCCCCAGCATTTT
TRBV28	TRBJ1-5	NA	NA	CASSLDQGRGSNQPQHF	TGTGCCAGCAGTTTAGATCAGGGGCGGGGGAGCAATCAGCCCCAGCATTTT
TRBV11-3	TRBJ1-1	TRBD1	NA	CASSLRGPVTEAFF	TGTGCCAGCAGCTTGAGGGGGCCAGTCACTGAAGCTTTCTTT
TRBV27	TRBJ1-4	TRBD1	NA	CASSSGTGGEKLFF	TGTGCCAGCAGTAGCGGGACAGGGGGTGAAAAACTGTTTTTT
TRBV28	TRBJ2-5	TRBD2	once	CASSLPSGQETQYF	TGTGCCAGCAGTTTACCTAGCGGTCAAGAGACCCAGTACTTC
TRBV10-1	TRBJ2-1	NA	NA	CASSEYSHEQFF	TGCGCCAGCAGTGAATACAGTCATGAGCAGTTCTTC
TRBV6-5	TRBJ2-7	TRBD1	NA	CASSLLTGGSYEQYF	TGTGCCAGCAGTTTACTTACAGGGGGCTCCTACGAGCAGTACTTC
TRBV4-2	TRBJ2-7	TRBD1	NA	CASSQDGQGFVYEQYF	TGTGCCAGCAGCCAGGACGGACAGGGGTTTGTCTACGAGCAGTACTTC
TRBV25-1	TRBJ2-1	NA	NA	CASSETTGGGGEQFF	TGTGCCAGCAGTGAAACAACCGGGGGTGGCGGTGAGCAGTTCTTC
TRBV19	TRBJ2-3	TRBD2	NA	CATRGRPGTDTQYF	TGTGCCACTCGCGGGAGGCCCGGCACAGATACGCAGTATTTT
TRBV18	TRBJ2-3	NA	NA	CASSLPAGRPDTQYF	TGTGCCAGCTCATTACCCGCAGGGAGACCAGATACGCAGTATTTT
TRBV28	TRBJ1-5	TRBD1	NA	CASSLAQGNQPQHF	TGTGCCAGCAGTTTGGCACAGGGGAATCAGCCCCAGCATTTT
TRBV30	TRBJ2-7	NA	NA	CAWSVGQSYEQYF	TGTGCCTGGAGTGTAGGTCAGTCCTACGAGCAGTACTTC
TRBV2	TRBJ1-3	NA	NA	CASSSQQGGSGNTIYF	TGTGCCAGCAGTTCCCAACAGGGAGGATCTGGAAACACCATATATTTT
TRBV7-9	TRBJ2-1	TRBD2	NA	CASLSGAYNEQFF	TGTGCCAGCTTGAGCGGGGCCTACAATGAGCAGTTCTTC